The sequence of this TCR beta chain was determined in a study of T cells in Graves' hyperthyroidism and ophthalmopathy. The CDR3 is 20 residues long. V gave up 7 bases and J gave up 1 base; unmatched junction bases: 13. Per germline, CDR1 MNHNS and CDR2 SASEGT. Amplified TCR beta CDR3 regions came from RNA transcripts. TCR CDR3 regions were first amplified by RT-PCR with HTBI primers. Each CDR3 protein is one row after TCRdb ran MiXCR on the multiplex PCR reads. The top ten hold about 50% of the sample, which has 200,000 to 250,000 distinct CDR3 sequences, around 16% seen once. About this clonotype itself: Its antigen is currently unknown.

Whole-study results and caveats: A model of 13 V-J features distinguished ophthalmopathy from stable hyperthyroidism.

The J gene is TRBJ2-2, the V gene TRBV6-1; 15 bases align to TRBD2. Specimen: blood. The sequence was collected from a woman in her fifties or sixties with Graves' hyperthyroidism. The CDR3, as DNA: TGTGCCAGCATCCTACTGGGACTAGCGGGAGGAGTTTGGAACACCGGGGAGCTGTTTTTT. Protein product: CASILLGLAGGVWNTGELFF.